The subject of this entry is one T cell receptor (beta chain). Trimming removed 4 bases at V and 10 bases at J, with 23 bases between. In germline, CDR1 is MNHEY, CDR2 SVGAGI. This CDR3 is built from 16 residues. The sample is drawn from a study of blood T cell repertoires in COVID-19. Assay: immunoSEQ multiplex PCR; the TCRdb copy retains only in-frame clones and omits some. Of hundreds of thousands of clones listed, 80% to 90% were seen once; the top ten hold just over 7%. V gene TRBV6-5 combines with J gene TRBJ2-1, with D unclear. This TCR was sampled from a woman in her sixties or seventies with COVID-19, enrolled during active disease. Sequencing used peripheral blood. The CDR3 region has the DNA TGTGCCAGCAGTTCGCACCAGACACGCCCCATTTCCGAGCAGTTCTTC. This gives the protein CASSSHQTRPISEQFF.